The text below deals with one TCR beta chain. The target antigen is unknown. The naive CD8 subset, CD45RO-negative cells positively selected for CCR7, excluded terminally differentiated effector memory CD45RA+ cells. The donors were adults (healthy and HIV-negative) with no recent acute infections or vaccinations. This sample was taken from a study of shared clonotypes between healthy human individuals. As for the study in general: The cohort had two women and three men, ages 18 to 49. The study, taken as a whole, reports: When naive CD4 clonotypes were compared across a handful of donors, about 5% were shared.

Produced via immunoSEQ multiplex PCR; TCRdb's table is partial and in-frame only. There are about 2 million clones in the sample; about 95% occur only once, and around 1.2% lies in the top ten. The TCR comes from a man younger than 35 in good health. The specimen sequenced was naive CD8+ T cells sorted from blood.

CDR3 sequence reads: CASSTGLAGANEQFF. The CDR3 DNA follows: TGCGCCAGCAGCACGGGACTAGCGGGAGCAAATGAGCAGTTCTTC. The rearrangement joins TRBV5-1 to TRBJ2-1; 14 bases agree with TRBD2. J was trimmed by 7 bases and V by 4 bases; bases with no gene match: 4. CDR1 and CDR2 from the germline V gene are SGHRS and YFSETQ. This CDR3 region has 15 residues.